Below are 20 T cell receptor beta chains sequenced from a single sample in a study of T cell responses to AZD1222 COVID-19 vaccine. Sequenced by immunoSEQ multiplex PCR; TCRdb stores in-frame clones only, minus some. The table shows approximately 170,000 clones, with roughly nine tenths occurring only once. This specimen consisted of peripheral blood, obtained on day 0 of AZD1222 vaccination. The receptors come from an adult in good health.

This chain links TRBV5-6 with TRBJ2-2; 8 bases agree with TRBD1. CDR3 length: 16 residues. Germline CDR1 SGHDT, CDR2 YYEEEE. Trimming removed 4 bases from V and 6 bases from J; junction bases left unmatched: 11. The CDR3 nucleotides read TGTGCCAGCAGCCCCGACAGGGGTCTTATTTCCGGGGAGCTGTTTTTT. Its protein product is CASSPDRGLISGELFF.

The genes are TRBV6-2 or TRBV6-3 and TRBJ2-6, with D possibly being TRBD1 or TRBD2 (6 bases each). This CDR3 has 17 residues. The V gene lost 5 bases and the J gene lost 0 bases, with 14 bases spanning the gap. Germline CDR1 MNHEY, CDR2 SVGEGT. The CDR3 loop reads CASSPRGGISGANVLTF. CDR3 bases: TGTGCCAGCAGTCCCAGGGGAGGCATCTCTGGGGCCAACGTCCTGACTTTC.

This chain links TRBV6-1 with TRBJ1-1; 9 positions agree with TRBD1. This CDR3 region has 15 residues. The junction had 7 bases not matched to a gene; V was cut back by 7 bases and J by 1 base. Germline CDR1 and CDR2: MNHNS and SASEGT. CDR3 sequence: CASTTGQGTNTEAFF. The DNA for the CDR3 is TGTGCCAGCACCACCGGACAGGGGACGAACACTGAAGCTTTCTTT.

The rearrangement joins TRBV27 to TRBJ2-7; D may be TRBD1 or TRBD2 (5 bases each). V lost 5 bases to trimming and J lost 4 bases, with 12 bases between them. This CDR3 comprises 13 residues. Germline CDR1 and CDR2: MNHEY and SMNVEV (reference sequence). Here the CDR3 DNA reads TGTGCCAGCAGTCCGGGACGGAGTTACGAGCAGTACGTC. Its protein is CASSPGRSYEQYV.

The chain uses TRBV6-5 and TRBJ1-1; D uncertain. The V end was cut by 8 bases, the J end by 2 bases, with 6 bases between. From germline, CDR1 is MNHEY and CDR2 SVGAGI. This CDR3 has 11 amino acids. CDR3 loop: CASLGNTEAFF. The DNA of the CDR3 is TGTGCCAGCCTAGGCAACACTGAAGCTTTCTTT.

The chain combines TRBV21-1 with TRBJ2-1; whether TRBD1, the table's D call, matches the DNA was not checked. TRBV21-1 is a pseudogene locus. This CDR3 is 18 amino acids long. Here the CDR3 DNA reads TGTGCCAGCAGCAAAGTATTAAGTCTCACAGGGTCCTACAATGAGCAGTTCTTC. Translated: CASSKVLSLTGSYNEQFF.

The chain joins TRBV6-6 to TRBJ1-5; TRBD1 aligns across 8 bases. The CDR3 sequence is 19 residues long. Germline V gene lookup returns CDR1 MNHNY and CDR2 SVGAGI (reference sequence). Trimming removed 5 bases from V and 1 base from J; junction bases left unmatched: 16. CDR3 bases: TGTGCCAGCAGTCCTAGGACAGGGCTCAACGTAGGGAGCAATCAGCCCCAGCATTTT. Its protein is CASSPRTGLNVGSNQPQHF.

The chain carries TRBV5-1 and TRBJ2-3, with D maybe TRBD2 (6 bases). Germline CDR1 SGHRS, CDR2 YFSETQ. This CDR3 contains 19 residues. The ends were cut back, 7 bases at V and 1 base at J, with 28 bases in the middle. The CDR3 DNA sequence: TGCGCCAGCCAACTATTAAACTCAATGCCCGGGGGTGGCACAGATACGCAGTATTTT. This translates into CASQLLNSMPGGGTDTQYF.

The V gene is TRBV6-5, the J gene TRBJ2-2; tentatively, D is TRBD1 (6 bases). The CDR3 consists of 16 residues. V was cut by 0 bases and J by 6 bases, with 14 bases left in between. Germline CDR1 reads MNHEY; CDR2 reads SVGAGI. The CDR3 coding sequence is TGTGCCAGCAGTTACTCCCAGGGGCTGTTCCCCGGGGAGCTGTTTTTT. Protein product: CASSYSQGLFPGELFF.

The chain recombines TRBV2 with TRBJ2-7; a weak D match, TRBD1 (6 bases). Germline V gives CDR1 SNHLY, CDR2 FYNNEI. CDR3 length: 13 amino acids. With 1 base removed from V and 7 bases from J, the gap between germline ends came to 11 bases. Here the CDR3 DNA reads TGTGCCAGCAGTGAAGTTTCCAGGGGAGAGCAGTACGTC. Translated, it gives CASSEVSRGEQYV.

Comment on this clone: An end of the junction does not agree with germline; a read error may underlie this. The rearrangement links TRBV2 to TRBJ1-1; weak D call: TRBD1 (6 bases). The CDR3 is 10 residues long. The germline gives CDR1 SNHLY, CDR2 FYNNEI. The chain's CDR3 is CASRLDRDNF. CDR3 nucleotides: TGTGCCAGCAGACTCGACCGGGACAATTTC.

The chain links TRBV5-1 to TRBJ2-7; D is undetermined. The V end lost 0 bases, the J end lost 7 bases, and 11 bases lay between the germline ends. CDR1 is SGHRS, CDR2 YFSETQ, per germline. This CDR3 contains 13 residues. In nucleotides, the CDR3 is TGCGCCAGCAGCTTGGCCGGGCCCGCGGAGCAGTACTTC. This encodes CASSLAGPAEQYF.

The chain joins TRBV24-1 to TRBJ2-3, with 7 bases lining up with TRBD1. The CDR3 is 14 amino acids. CDR1 and CDR2 from the germline V gene are KGHDR and SFDVKD. Unmatched junction bases numbered 4, after V lost 6 bases and J lost 2 bases. In DNA form, the CDR3 reads TGTGCCACCAGTCGGGACAGCTACACAGATACGCAGTATTTT. Translation: CATSRDSYTDTQYF.

This clone was picked up a small number of times. The chain has TRBV28 and TRBJ1-2; D gene unclear. The CDR3 consists of 13 residues. With 6 bases removed from V and 0 bases from J, the gap between germline ends came to 8 bases. Germline CDR1 MDHEN, CDR2 SYDVKM. Written as DNA, the CDR3 is TGTGCCAGCAGCCTACAACCTAACTATGGCTACACCTTC. Its protein product is CASSLQPNYGYTF.

The rearrangement uses TRBV19 and TRBJ1-1; D gene uncertain. The CDR3 runs to 14 residues. Trimming took off 5 bases at V and 2 bases at J, with 12 bases between the two ends. The germline CDR1 and CDR2 sequences are LNHDA and SQIVND (reference sequence). The CDR3 loop is CASSPRDQNTEAFF. The CDR3 DNA follows: TGTGCCAGTAGTCCCCGGGATCAAAACACTGAAGCTTTCTTT.

The V and J genes are TRBV7-6 and TRBJ2-5, with 9 positions matching TRBD1. V dropped 5 bases and J dropped 4; count of bases not matched to a gene: 11. CDR3 size: 16 residues. From germline, CDR1 is SGHVS and CDR2 FNYEAQ. The CDR3 coding sequence is TGTGCCAGCAGCGGAACCTCCGGGACAGGGTTAGAGACCCAGTACTTC. Protein product: CASSGTSGTGLETQYF.

The J gene is TRBJ2-7, the V gene TRBV4-3; no reliable D call. The CDR3 consists of 14 residues. Germline V gives CDR1 LGHNA, CDR2 YSLEER. With 4 bases removed from V and 2 bases from J, the gap between germline ends came to 12 bases. CDR3 DNA: TGCGCCAGCAGCCCCGTACACAGCACCTACGAGCAGTACTTC. Translated: CASSPVHSTYEQYF.

This clone was recorded only once. The rearrangement joins TRBV14 to TRBJ1-1, with D unclear. Trimming cost V 0 bases and J 1 base, with 6 bases left between them. Germline CDR1 is SGHDN and CDR2 is FVKESK. The CDR3 sequence is 14 residues long. This CDR3 reads CASSQDSRNTEAFF. In DNA form, the CDR3 reads TGTGCCAGCAGCCAAGACTCCAGGAACACTGAAGCTTTCTTT.

This clone was observed a handful of times. The gene calls are TRBV6-4 and TRBJ2-2; no clear D. From germline, CDR1 is MRHNA and CDR2 SNTAGT. The CDR3 runs 13 residues. V was cut by 5 bases and J by 3 bases, with 7 bases left in between. As DNA, the CDR3 is TGTGCCAGCAGTTCTGGAGACACCGGGGAGCTGTTTTTT. Translated, it gives CASSSGDTGELFF.

This chain's CDR3 is CASSTYNEQFF. In DNA, the CDR3 is TGTGCCAGCAGCACCTACAATGAGCAGTTCTTC. The chain has TRBV3-1 (or the pseudogene TRBV3-2) and TRBJ2-1; D gene ambiguous. Trimming stripped 5 bases from V and 2 bases from J, with 1 base between. The CDR3 runs 11 residues. From germline, CDR1 is LGHDT and CDR2 YNNKEL (reference sequence).